Below are 17 T cell receptor beta chains sequenced from a single sample in a study of CDR3 diversity in severe acne (dated by TCRdb to the late 2010s). Libraries were prepared through PCR. TCRdb names Illumina HiSeq 2000 as the instrument used. TCRdb applied fastp at Q25 and MiXCR to the public reads, then kept only in-frame beta chains. One record per CDR3 amino acid sequence lists the most common genes and DNA. In all, the sample holds roughly 100,000 distinct CDR3 sequences, and 51% of those were seen once. 12% of the sample rests with the top ten. The sample consisted of blood. The receptor set was obtained from a male donor with acne.

This clonotype was counted only a few times. V and J are TRBV2 and TRBJ1-4; 9 bases fit TRBD1. The CDR3 is made up of 16 amino acids. CDR1 and CDR2 (germline): SNHLY, FYNNEI. The trim removed 5 bases at V and 4 bases at J, leaving 8 bases unmatched. CDR3 sequence (DNA): TGTGCCAGCAGTTCAAGCGGGACAGGGATTAATGAAAAACTGTTTTTT. It specifies CASSSSGTGINEKLFF.

Comment on this clonotype: An end of the junction differs from the germline gene, which may be a read error. The chain employs TRBV7-8 and TRBJ2-7; D is unresolved. Germline lookup yields CDR1 SGHVS and CDR2 FQNEAQ. The length of the CDR3 is 12 residues. In nucleotides, the CDR3 is TGTGCCGGCAGCTTAGGTGGTGTCGAGCAGTACTTC. Translating gives CAGSLGGVEQYF.

The chain carries TRBV9 and TRBJ2-7; D is perhaps TRBD2 (6 bases). V was shortened by 4 bases and J by 2 bases, with 19 bases between the two germline ends. CDR1 and CDR2 (germline): SGDLS, YYNGEE. The CDR3 spans 16 residues. As DNA, the CDR3 is TGTGCCAGCAGCCCTCACCCAGGACTACAGACCTACGAGCAGTACTTC. Translation gives CASSPHPGLQTYEQYF. Looking up the rest from reference TRBV9 and TRBJ2-7 gives the full variable domain: DSGVTQTPKHLITATGQRVTLRCSPRSGDLSVYWYQQSLDQGLQFLIQYYNGEERAKGNILERFSAQQFPDLHSELNLSSLELGDSALYFCASSPHPGLQTYEQYFGPGTRLTVT.

The chain uses TRBV29-1 and TRBJ2-7; D is unresolved. Germline values: CDR1 SQVTM, CDR2 ANQGSEA. The CDR3 has 12 residues. Trimming took 4 bases from V and 0 from J, leaving 7 bases between them. CDR3 sequence (DNA): TGCAGCGTTGTGCTGAGCTCCTACGAGCAGTACTTC. Translation gives CSVVLSSYEQYF.

This sequence joins TRBV2 and TRBJ2-3, with TRBD1 matching over 7 bases. CDR1 is SNHLY, CDR2 FYNNEI, per germline. J gave up 4 bases and V 1 base, and 5 bases lay outside the gene matches. The CDR3 is 15 residues long. The DNA for the CDR3 is TGTGCCAGCAGTGAAGTGGTCACAGGGGCAGATACGCAGTATTTT. It specifies CASSEVVTGADTQYF.

V is TRBV6-4 and J is TRBJ2-1; maybe TRBD2 (6 bases). CDR1 MRHNA and CDR2 SNTAGT come from the germline V gene. The CDR3 is 24 amino acids. CDR3 amino acids: CSQPGPDHCWHRSVTGASYNEQFF. Written as DNA, the CDR3 is TGTAGCCAGCCAGGGCCTGATCACTGCTGGCACAGAAGTGTTACGGGAGCGAGCTACAATGAGCAGTTCTTC.

In this sample, this clonotype turned up many times. The J gene is TRBJ2-6, the V gene TRBV24-1, with D unresolved. V gave up 5 bases and J gave up 0 bases, with 7 bases separating them. Germline V gene data show CDR1 as KGHDR and CDR2 as SFDVKD. The CDR3 spans 15 residues. CDR3 sequence reads: CATSAGDSGANVLTF. The CDR3 region has the DNA TGTGCCACCAGTGCCGGTGACTCTGGGGCCAACGTCCTGACTTTC.

The chain links TRBV7-9 to TRBJ2-1; TRBD2 aligns across 8 bases. The CDR3 covers 15 residues. Looked up from germline, CDR1 is SEHNR and CDR2 is FQNEAQ (reference sequence). V lost 5 bases and J lost 0; bases outside the gene matches: 3. DNA for the CDR3: TGTGCCAGCAGCCCCGGGGGGGGCTCCTACAATGAGCAGTTCTTC. This codes for CASSPGGGSYNEQFF.

This clonotype was seen more than once but under ten times. The genes are TRBV4-1 and TRBJ2-2; D is perhaps TRBD2 (6 bases). The length of the CDR3 is 16 residues. CDR1 is MGHRA and CDR2 is YSYEKL in the germline V gene. V was cut by 1 base and J by 3 bases, with 12 bases left in between. In DNA, the CDR3 is TGCGCCAGCAGCCAAGGGAGGGGTGGGGACACCGGGGAGCTGTTTTTT. Protein product: CASSQGRGGDTGELFF.

In regard to this clonotype: A much larger clonotype is one base distant, so this may be a read error. The chain carries TRBV7-9 and TRBJ2-7; D is possibly TRBD1 or TRBD2 (6 bases each). Germline CDR1 reads SEHNR; CDR2 reads FQNEAQ (reference sequence). CDR3 size: 19 residues. Written as DNA, the CDR3 is TGCGCCAGCAGCCAACACGGACCGAGGGGGGATTCAAAACTCTACGAGCAGTACTTC. Translated, it gives CASSQHGPRGDSKLYEQYF.

This chain connects TRBV15 to TRBJ2-3, with D perhaps matching TRBD1 (5 bases). The V end lost 5 bases, the J end lost 6 bases, and 21 bases lay between the germline ends. The CDR3 is made up of 16 amino acids. Germline CDR1 and CDR2: LNHNV and YYDKDF (reference sequence). In DNA form, the CDR3 reads TGTGCCACCAGCTTCGCGCACACCAGGGAACGGGATACGCAGTATTTT. This encodes CATSFAHTRERDTQYF.

The chain is built from TRBV27 and TRBJ2-2; D unclear. This CDR3 has 14 amino acids. Trimming took off 6 bases at V and 3 bases at J, with 11 bases between the two ends. Germline V gene lookup returns CDR1 MNHEY and CDR2 SMNVEV (reference sequence). In DNA form, the CDR3 reads TGTGCCAGCAGCCAGGCCTGGGACACCGGGGAGCTGTTTTTT. Residues: CASSQAWDTGELFF.

The gene calls are TRBV29-1 and TRBJ2-7, with TRBD1 as a possible D gene (5 bases). The CDR3 has 14 amino acids. V was shortened by 5 bases and J by 3 bases, with 17 bases between the two germline ends. The germline V gene has CDR1 SQVTM and CDR2 ANQGSEA. The CDR3 loop reads CSVKQAHYHYEQYF. DNA for the CDR3: TGCAGCGTTAAACAGGCCCACTACCACTACGAGCAGTACTTC.

About this clonotype: A read error is possible here, since a much larger clone lies one base away. This chain uses TRBV20-1 with TRBJ2-5; D not resolved. This CDR3 is 14 amino acids long. V lost 0 bases and J 5 bases, leaving 13 bases between the germline ends. Germline assignment: CDR1 DFQATT and CDR2 SNEGSKA (reference sequence). The DNA of the CDR3 is TGCAGTGCTAGAGATATAGTGGGCATGGAGACCCAGTACTTC. Protein: CSARDIVGMETQYF.

The chain employs TRBV6-2 or TRBV6-3 and TRBJ2-2; D may be TRBD2 (6 bases). Trimming took off 5 bases at V and 4 bases at J, with 26 bases between the two ends. The CDR3 is made up of 19 amino acids. Germline V CDR1 and CDR2: MNHEY, SVGEGT. CDR3 residues: CASSLKLARLLWSTGELFF. The CDR3 DNA reads as TGTGCCAGCAGTCTCAAACTAGCCCGCCTCTTGTGGAGCACCGGGGAGCTGTTTTTT.

This sequence joins TRBV7-9 and TRBJ2-5, with 9 bases fitting TRBD1. The J segment lost 4 bases and the V segment lost 0 bases, leaving 9 bases of the junction unmatched. CDR1 is SEHNR and CDR2 is FQNEAQ in the germline V gene (reference sequence). This CDR3 is built from 17 residues. The CDR3 sequence: CASSLAFRTGDLETQYF. Written as DNA, the CDR3 is TGTGCCAGCAGCTTAGCGTTCAGGACAGGGGATTTAGAGACCCAGTACTTC. Variable domain in full (rest from reference TRBV7-9 and TRBJ2-5): DTGVSQNPRHKITKRGQNVTFRCDPISEHNRLYWYRQTLGQGPEFLTYFQNEAQLEKSRLLSDRFSAERPKGSFSTLEIQRTEQGDSAMYLCASSLAFRTGDLETQYFGPGTRLLVL.

This clonotype was observed at least ten times. The chain is built from TRBV19 and TRBJ1-1, with 7 positions matching TRBD1. V shed 2 bases and J 0 bases; nucleotides not matched to a gene: 12. This CDR3 has 18 residues. The germline V gene encodes CDR1 LNHDA and CDR2 SQIVND (reference sequence). As DNA, the CDR3 is TGTGCCAGTAGTATACCCTCGACAGGGCCTAAGGTGAACACTGAAGCTTTCTTT. Its protein is CASSIPSTGPKVNTEAFF. Using reference TRBV19 and TRBJ1-1 for the parts outside the CDR3, the full variable domain is DGGITQSPKYLFRKEGQNVTLSCEQNLNHDAMYWYRQDPGQGLRLIYYSQIVNDFQKGDIAEGYSVSREKKESFPLTVTSAQKNPTAFYLCASSIPSTGPKVNTEAFFGQGTRLTVV.